The entry that follows covers one TCR beta chain sequence. Its antigen is not identified. This sample stems from a study of shared clonotypes between healthy human individuals. General observations from the study: Naive CD4 clonotype sharing across a few donors was around 5.5%.

CD45RO-negative cells were positively selected for CCR7, leaving out terminally differentiated effector memory CD45RA+ cells. Within Nashville, Tennessee resided all donors, each a Caucasian adult. This CDR3 comprises 15 residues. Germline V CDR1 and CDR2: SGHRS, YFSETQ. Trimming removed 6 bases at V and 4 bases at J, with 20 bases between. Methods used by the authors: ImmunoSEQ supplied junction-only sequences lacking quality scores, so filtering was different. Some clones are missing from TCRdb's copy, which holds only in-frame ones; the method was immunoSEQ multiplex PCR. The DNA gave D and trimming, while V, J and clone size come from that table. The sample lists around 2,000,000 clones; around 93% were seen once.

The chain couples TRBV5-1 to TRBJ2-7; D unresolved. Sequencing input: naive CD8+ T cells from PBMCs. The sequence came from a man between 18 and 35 years old in good health. Some clones in this sample may be carry-over from other donors' samples. The CDR3 loop is CASKVDGSSNYEQYF. The CDR3 DNA reads TGCGCCAGCAAAGTGGACGGCTCAAGCAATTACGAGCAGTACTTC.